The clone carrying this T cell receptor beta chain was detected many times. The data were obtained in a study of regulatory T cells in long-lasting Graves disease. In the study overall: Graves' patients with a new diagnosis had received antithyroid drugs under 3 months.

Construction of TCR beta libraries relied on iRepertoire HTBI primers and on Arm-PCR targeting CDR3 regions. TCRdb ran MiXCR on the multiplex PCR reads and lists one entry per CDR3 protein. This table holds about 220,000 distinct CDR3 sequences, roughly a fifth found once. Time point defined: newly diagnosed GD, antithyroid drugs for less than 3 months. Extracted RNA from PBMCs served as the source of the TCR library. The CDR3 is 16 residues long. Germline assignment: CDR1 LGHDT and CDR2 YNNKEL (reference sequence). Trimming shortened V by 6 bases and J by 6 bases, and 21 bases separated the two germline ends. These sequences were also reported in another study, on T cells in Graves' hyperthyroidism and ophthalmopathy. That work states: Graves' hyperthyroidism was deemed stable absent ophthalmopathy progression within 18 months. Among thyroid clonotypes expanded above 0.001, most also appeared in blood.

The receptor comes from a woman aged 30 to 39 with Graves disease. J is TRBJ1-5 and V is TRBV3-1; the D is unclear. The material was peripheral blood mononuclear cells (PBMCs), obtained at new diagnosis, from a patient treated with antithyroid drugs. The CDR3 sequence: CASSPGQLGRVQPQHF. The CDR3 DNA is TGTGCCAGCAGTCCTGGGCAGTTGGGAAGGGTTCAGCCCCAGCATTTT.